The entry below describes one TCR beta chain. Its target is not known. This sample was included in a study of cytomegalovirus exposure and HLA in healthy donors. Study-level points and caveats: Prior analysis indicated that the majority of TCR beta V segments exhibited productivity approximately 90% or approximately 30% of the time. Confirmation in vitro established that three CMV-associated chains were specific for CMV antigens.

The PCR ran on 60 Vbeta and 13 Jbeta primers. Profiling relied on immunoSEQ multiplex PCR, and the TCRdb table lists in-frame clones only, not all of them. Here the sample spans more than 80,000 clones, roughly 67% being singletons. Sequencing input: PBMCs. This sequence was found in a human donor in good health.

The CDR3 bases are TGTGCCAGCAGCTCCCCCAGGACCTACGAGCAGTACTTC. It yields the protein CASSSPRTYEQYF. The rearrangement links TRBV7-2 to TRBJ2-7; D is unresolved. Trimming removed 4 bases from V and 2 bases from J, with 9 bases in between. This CDR3 has 13 residues. The germline V gene encodes CDR1 SGHTA and CDR2 FQGNSA. The full variable domain, with the rest looked up from reference TRBV7-2 and TRBJ2-7, is GAGVSQSPSNKVTEKGKDVELRCDPISGHTALYWYRQSLGQGLEFLIYFQGNSAPDKSGLPSDRFSAERTGGSVSTLTIQRTQQEDSAVYLCASSSPRTYEQYFGPGTRLTVT.